This T cell receptor (beta chain) was recorded in a study of blood T cells in healthy people across ages. Germline CDR1 reads SGHKS; CDR2 reads YYEKEE (reference sequence). This CDR3 has 14 amino acids. V lost 4 bases, J lost 5 bases, and 6 bases stayed unmatched. Sample-barcoded 5' priming and a J-beta primer mix drove a second PCR of roughly 7 to 11 cycles. Each sample provided no less than 3 million CDR3-containing paired-end reads. TCRdb re-derived calls from the 5' RACE reads in MiXCR, one entry per CDR3 protein. The sample has fewer than 2,000,000 distinct CDR3 sequences; approximately 39% are singletons.

V and J are TRBV5-5 and TRBJ2-1; 7 positions match TRBD2. This TCR was sampled from a human donor in good health. Sequencing used blood. The DNA of the CDR3 is TGTGCCAGCAGCCTTCCTGGGACTAACAATGAGCAGTTCTTC. It translates to CASSLPGTNNEQFF.